The clone carrying this TCR beta chain was detected only a few times. Antigen unknown. This entry belongs to a study of identical twins. Study findings and constraints: Zero-insertion findings could be partly confounded by invariant cells (MAIT and iNKT cells).

TCRdb re-called the 5' RACE reads through MiXCR, storing one row per CDR3 protein. The sample has 450,000 or so distinct CDR3 sequences, approximately 14% seen once. The V and J ends lost 2 bases and 3 bases respectively, with 11 bases between them. This CDR3 comprises 14 residues. CDR1 and CDR2 (germline): SGHTA, FQGNSA. These same data were also listed under a study on yellow fever vaccine responses in identical twins. That paper states: Twins' T cell vaccine responses reportedly looked partly convergent, partly personalized.

The sequence was obtained from a woman under 30 in good health. Material for sequencing was CD4+ T cells sorted from blood. The gene calls are TRBV7-2 and TRBJ2-7; perhaps TRBD1 as D (5 bases). CDR3 region: CASSLTLQGYEQYF. The DNA of the CDR3 is TGTGCCAGCAGCTTAACCCTTCAGGGCTACGAGCAGTACTTC.